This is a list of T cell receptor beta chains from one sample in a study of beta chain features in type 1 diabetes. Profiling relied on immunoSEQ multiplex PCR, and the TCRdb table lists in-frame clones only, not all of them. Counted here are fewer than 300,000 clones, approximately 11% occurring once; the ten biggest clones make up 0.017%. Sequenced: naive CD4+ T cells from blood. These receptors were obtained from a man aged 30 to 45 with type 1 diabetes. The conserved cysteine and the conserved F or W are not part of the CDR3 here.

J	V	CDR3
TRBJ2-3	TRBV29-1	SVSQGTSGGPDTQY
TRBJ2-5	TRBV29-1	SVLTGITQY
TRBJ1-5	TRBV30	AWSVRFQPQH
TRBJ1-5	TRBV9	ASSVEGSGNQPQH
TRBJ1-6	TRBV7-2	ASSSNAGFGSPLH
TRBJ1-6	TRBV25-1	ASSGPVDRDNSPLH
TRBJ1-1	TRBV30	AYGRDNTEAF
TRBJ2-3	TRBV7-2	ASRRDLPAIDTQY
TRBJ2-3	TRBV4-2	ASSQEKRGVSTDTQY
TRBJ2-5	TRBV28	ASSPQRGGVETQY
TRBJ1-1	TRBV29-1	SVGGAGDTEAF
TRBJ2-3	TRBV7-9	ASSHFKEQLGYTQY
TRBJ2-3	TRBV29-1	SDSRGPLTDTQY
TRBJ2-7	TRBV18	ASSPLTGAEQY
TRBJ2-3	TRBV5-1	ASSFLGGGTDTQY
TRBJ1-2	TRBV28	ASSFISNYGYT
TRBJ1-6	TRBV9	ASSARTSWNYNSPLH
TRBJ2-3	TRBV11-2	ASSPSLEDTQY
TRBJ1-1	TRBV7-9	ASSGETSSTEAF
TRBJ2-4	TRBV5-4	ASRPWGSQNIQY
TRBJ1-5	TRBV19	ASSISGNQPQH
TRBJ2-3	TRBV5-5	ASSLLSQVRQY
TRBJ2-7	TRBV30	AWSVRLAAYEQY
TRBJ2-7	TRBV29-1	SVGDSYEQY
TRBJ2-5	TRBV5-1	ASSSGGPGQETQY
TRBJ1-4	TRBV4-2	ASSQGYRGLSEKLF
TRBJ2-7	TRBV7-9	ASSFSQGRSEQY
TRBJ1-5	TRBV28	ASSQKQPQH
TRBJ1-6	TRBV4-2	ASSPTPWTVGSPLH
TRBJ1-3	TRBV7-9	ASSSQAGNTIY
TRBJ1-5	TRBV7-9	ASSSMGEDQPQH
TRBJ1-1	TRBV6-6	ASSAYKAF
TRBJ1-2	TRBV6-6	ASSSPAANYGYT
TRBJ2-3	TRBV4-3	ASSQGLVAGGTDTQY
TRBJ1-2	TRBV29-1	SVDTAGASYGYT
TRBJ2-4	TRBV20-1	SAGQGVRY